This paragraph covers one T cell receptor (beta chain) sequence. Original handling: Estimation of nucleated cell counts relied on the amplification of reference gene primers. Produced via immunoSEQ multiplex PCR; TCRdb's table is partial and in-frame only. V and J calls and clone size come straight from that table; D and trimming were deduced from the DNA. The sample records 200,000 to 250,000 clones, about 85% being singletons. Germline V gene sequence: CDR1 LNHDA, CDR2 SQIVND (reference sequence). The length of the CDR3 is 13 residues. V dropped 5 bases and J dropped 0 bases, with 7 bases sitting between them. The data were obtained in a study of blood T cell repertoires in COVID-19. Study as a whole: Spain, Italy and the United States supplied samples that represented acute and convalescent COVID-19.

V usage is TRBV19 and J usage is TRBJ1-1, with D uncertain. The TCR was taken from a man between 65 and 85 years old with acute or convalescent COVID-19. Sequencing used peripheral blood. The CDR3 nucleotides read TGTGCCAGTAGTCCGTTTATGAACACTGAAGCTTTCTTT. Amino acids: CASSPFMNTEAFF.